This entry describes one T cell receptor (beta chain). Antigen specificity is unknown. Trimming cost V 6 bases and J 9 bases; bases outside gene matches: 8. Germline V lookup: CDR1 PRHDT, CDR2 FYEKMQ (reference sequence). This CDR3 comprises 14 residues. The table came from immunoSEQ multiplex PCR; TCRdb's copy has only in-frame clones and leaves some out. In the table there are approximately 120,000 clones, approximately 88% of which are singletons. The entry originates in a study of T cell responses to AZD1222 COVID-19 vaccine. Background on the study: Pooling of second doses given at about 4 or about 12 weeks was done.

General study results and limits: Only a handful of AZD1222 recipients, six or seven in all, had baseline seropositivity. After two AZD1222 doses, spike-specific TCR breadth and depth rose versus day 0. Repertoire samples came only from after the peak T cell response.

V is TRBV13 and J is TRBJ1-6, with 7 bases that match TRBD1. Sequenced material: peripheral blood, taken on day 0 of AZD1222 vaccination. The clonotype was recovered from an adult in good health. The CDR3 nucleotides read TGTGCCAGCAGTTTACAGGGGCGGCGTTCACCCCTCCACTTT. Its protein product is CASSLQGRRSPLHF.